A single sample gave rise to the 27 T cell receptor beta chains below, sequenced in a study of blood T cell repertoires in COVID-19. Produced via immunoSEQ multiplex PCR; TCRdb's table is partial and in-frame only. Of 30,000 to 40,000 clones listed, around 84% were seen once; the top ten hold approximately 1.6%. Sequences were obtained from peripheral blood. These receptor sequences come from a man aged 55 to 70 with COVID-19, enrolled during active disease.

The chain couples TRBV5-1 to TRBJ1-1; TRBD1 agrees at 7 bases. V shed 1 base, J shed 2 bases, and the junction held 5 bases outside the gene matches. The CDR3 has 15 amino acids. CDR1 is SGHRS and CDR2 is YFSETQ in the germline V gene. The CDR3 sequence: CASSLLRGRNTEAFF. DNA of the CDR3: TGCGCCAGCAGCTTGCTAAGGGGGCGCAACACTGAAGCTTTCTTT.

This chain links TRBV19 with TRBJ2-1; 10 bases fit TRBD2. The CDR3 extends over 16 amino acids. J gave up 3 bases and V 10 bases, and 12 bases lay outside the gene matches. Germline lookup yields CDR1 LNHDA and CDR2 SQIVND (reference sequence). The CDR3 protein is CATSPFVAGGYNEQFF. CDR3 nucleotide sequence: TGTGCCACCTCCCCATTCGTAGCGGGAGGCTACAATGAGCAGTTCTTC.

This clone was counted once. The chain recombines TRBV12-3 or TRBV12-4 with TRBJ1-2; D may be TRBD1 (6 bases). This CDR3 is 12 amino acids long. Deletions cut 7 bases from V and 6 bases from J, with 12 bases between. This chain's CDR3 is CASTLNRDGYTF. The CDR3 DNA reads TGTGCCAGCACTCTAAACAGGGATGGCTACACCTTC.

The J gene is TRBJ1-2, the V gene TRBV12-3 or TRBV12-4; the match to TRBD1 covers 9 bases. V shed 9 bases, J shed 6 bases, and the junction held 5 bases outside the gene matches. The CDR3 has 12 residues. The CDR3 DNA sequence: TGTGCCAGGATAACAGGGGGCGATGGCTACACCTTC. Protein: CARITGGDGYTF.

Only one count was recorded for this clone. This chain uses TRBV25-1 with TRBJ1-5, with 7 positions matching TRBD1. The CDR3 runs to 13 residues. Germline lookup yields CDR1 MGHDK and CDR2 SYGVNS. After removal of 3 bases from V and 6 bases from J, the junction contained 2 bases not matched to a gene. CDR3 bases: TGTGCCAGCAGTGAGGGGGACAGTCAGCCCCAGCATTTT. This gives the protein CASSEGDSQPQHF.

The CDR3 protein is CASSPSGAYEQYF. CDR3 DNA: TGTGCCAGCTCACCCTCGGGGGCCTACGAGCAGTACTTC. V and J are TRBV18 and TRBJ2-7; TRBD2 might be the D (6 bases). CDR1 and CDR2 from the germline V gene are KGHSH and LQKENI. Trimming took 3 bases from V and 2 from J, leaving 8 bases between them. The CDR3 consists of 13 residues.

V and J are TRBV15 and TRBJ1-5; weak D call: TRBD1 (6 bases). Germline V gives CDR1 LNHNV, CDR2 YYDKDF (reference sequence). Trimming removed 5 bases from V and 4 bases from J, with 9 bases in between. The CDR3 is 13 residues long. The DNA for the CDR3 is TGTGCCACCAGCCTCCAGGGGAATCAGCCCCAGCATTTT. This gives the protein CATSLQGNQPQHF.

The chain uses TRBV5-4 and TRBJ2-7, with 9 bases fitting TRBD1. The CDR3 is 15 amino acids. V gave up 2 bases and J gave up 4 bases; unmatched junction bases: 7. Germline CDR1 reads SGHNT; CDR2 reads YYREEE (reference sequence). The CDR3: CASSFGQGLGYEQYF. CDR3 nucleotide sequence: TGTGCCAGCAGCTTCGGACAGGGGCTCGGGTACGAGCAGTACTTC. Supplemented by reference TRBV5-4 and TRBJ2-7, the full variable domain reads ETGVTQSPTHLIKTRGQQVTLRCSSQSGHNTVSWYQQALGQGPQFIFQYYREEENGRGNFPPRFSGLQFPNYSSELNVNALELDDSALYLCASSFGQGLGYEQYFGPGTRLTVT.

In nucleotides, the CDR3 is TGTGCCAGCAGCTTAGAGGACAGAGCTTCTTTCGGGGCCAACGTCCTGACTTTC. Protein product: CASSLEDRASFGANVLTF. This chain joins TRBV7-6 and TRBJ2-6; TRBD1 is a possible D gene (6 bases). CDR1 and CDR2 (germline): SGHVS, FNYEAQ. Trimming cost V 1 base and J 4 bases, with 17 bases left between them. The CDR3 runs 18 residues.

This clone was counted between two and nine times. This sequence joins TRBV11-1 and TRBJ1-2; 7 bases are shared with TRBD1. This CDR3 region has 14 residues. V trimming: 1 base; J trimming: 7 bases; junction bases outside the gene matches: 6. Germline V lookup: CDR1 SGHAT, CDR2 FQDESV (reference sequence). The CDR3 DNA is TGTGCCAGCAGCTTAGGGACAGGTTCATCTGGCTACACCTTC. This sequence encodes CASSLGTGSSGYTF.

This rearrangement joins TRBV7-9 to TRBJ1-2; D is possibly TRBD1 (6 bases). V lost 6 bases, J lost 6 bases, and 17 bases lay in between. CDR3 length: 14 residues. The germline gives CDR1 SEHNR, CDR2 FQNEAQ (reference sequence). CDR3 DNA: TGTGCCAGCAGGGATACCCCGCCAGGGGATGGCTACACCTTC. The encoded protein is CASRDTPPGDGYTF.

This rearrangement joins TRBV7-2 to TRBJ1-1; D possibly corresponds to TRBD1 (6 bases). Trimming shortened V by 2 bases and J by 9 bases, and 13 bases separated the two germline ends. Germline-derived CDR1 and CDR2 are SGHTA and FQGNSA. The CDR3 covers 13 residues. The CDR3 bases are TGTGCCAGCAGCTTAAACAGGGCCCGTAAAGCTTTCTTT. This sequence encodes CASSLNRARKAFF.

The chain joins TRBV7-2 to TRBJ1-5, with TRBD1 as a possible D gene (5 bases). Trimming removed 3 bases from V and 6 bases from J, with 12 bases in between. The CDR3 totals 14 residues. Germline V gene sequence: CDR1 SGHTA, CDR2 FQGNSA. In DNA form, the CDR3 reads TGTGCCAGCAGCTTGCGGCAGGGTGGTCAGCCCCAGCATTTT. It codes for CASSLRQGGQPQHF. Full variable domain (remainder filled in from reference TRBV7-2 and TRBJ1-5): GAGVSQSPSNKVTEKGKDVELRCDPISGHTALYWYRQSLGQGLEFLIYFQGNSAPDKSGLPSDRFSAERTGGSVSTLTIQRTQQEDSAVYLCASSLRQGGQPQHFGDGTRLSIL.

The V call is TRBV12-3 or TRBV12-4, the J call TRBJ1-4; D not certain. Trimming shortened V by 8 bases and J by 5 bases, and 12 bases separated the two germline ends. The CDR3 has 13 residues. The CDR3 spells CASVSWPNEKLFF. In DNA, the CDR3 is TGTGCCAGCGTCTCGTGGCCAAATGAAAAACTGTTTTTT.

The J gene is TRBJ2-1, the V gene TRBV27; 10 positions agree with TRBD2. The trim removed 0 bases at V and 5 bases at J, leaving 13 bases unmatched. The germline V gene encodes CDR1 MNHEY and CDR2 SMNVEV (reference sequence). The CDR3 totals 19 residues. CDR3 sequence: CASSLSSTPGTSADNEQFF. The CDR3 DNA reads TGTGCCAGCAGTTTATCCTCTACCCCCGGGACTAGCGCCGACAATGAGCAGTTCTTC.

J is TRBJ2-7 and V is TRBV4-2, with TRBD2 matching over 7 bases. The CDR3 has 15 residues. Trimming removed 0 bases from V and 4 bases from J; junction bases left unmatched: 6. Germline CDR1 reads LGHNA; CDR2 reads YNFKEQ. The CDR3 DNA follows: TGTGCCAGCAGCCAAGATATGATGGGGGGGTACGAGCAGTACTTC. Protein product: CASSQDMMGGYEQYF.

The rearrangement joins TRBV18 to TRBJ1-2; 8 nucleotides agree with TRBD1. CDR1 and CDR2 from the germline V gene are KGHSH and LQKENI. V shed 3 bases and J 5 bases; nucleotides not matched to a gene: 2. This CDR3 has 13 amino acids. CDR3 DNA: TGTGCCAGCTCACCCACAGGGGGGTATGGCTACACCTTC. This translates into CASSPTGGYGYTF.

As to this clone: This sample also contains other DNA sequences that code for the same CDR3. The chain joins TRBV30 to TRBJ1-5; D not resolved. The CDR3 loop spans 14 amino acids. Germline V CDR1 and CDR2: GTSNPN, SVGIG (reference sequence). The V end was cut by 2 bases, the J end by 2 bases, with 10 bases between. CDR3 in amino acids: CAWSRVSGNQPQHF. CDR3 DNA: TGTGCCTGGAGTCGGGTGAGCGGCAATCAGCCCCAGCATTTT. The entire variable domain, with the rest obtained from reference TRBV30 and TRBJ1-5, is as follows: SQTIHQWPATLVQPVGSPLSLECTVEGTSNPNLYWYRQAAGRGLQLLFYSVGIGQISSEVPQNLSASRPQDRQFILSSKKLLLSDSGFYLCAWSRVSGNQPQHFGDGTRLSIL.

The chain employs TRBV5-6 and TRBJ2-2, with 8 bases aligning to TRBD1. V shed 4 bases, J shed 2 bases, and the junction held 4 bases outside the gene matches. Germline-derived CDR1 and CDR2 are SGHDT and YYEEEE. CDR3 size: 15 residues. CDR3 sequence: CASSRQGSNTGELFF. CDR3 nucleotide sequence: TGTGCCAGCAGCCGACAGGGGAGTAACACCGGGGAGCTGTTTTTT.

The rearrangement joins TRBV6-5 to TRBJ2-2; D perhaps matches TRBD1 (5 bases). The CDR3 runs to 13 residues. The germline CDR1 and CDR2 sequences are MNHEY and SVGAGI. Trimming shortened V by 6 bases and J by 6 bases, and 11 bases separated the two germline ends. DNA of the CDR3: TGTGCCAGCAGACCAGGGTCGGCCGGGGAGCTGTTTTTT. This gives the protein CASRPGSAGELFF.

The V gene is TRBV3-1 (or the pseudogene TRBV3-2), the J gene TRBJ1-1; 11 bases line up with TRBD1. V was pared by 1 base and J by 8 bases, with 6 bases of the junction left unmatched. CDR3 length: 15 residues. Germline CDR1 LGHDT, CDR2 YNNKEL (reference sequence). The CDR3: CASSQAGQGVLEAFF. The CDR3 nucleotides are TGTGCCAGCAGCCAAGCGGGACAGGGGGTCTTAGAAGCTTTCTTT.

There are a few counts of this clone. The genes are TRBV29-1 and TRBJ2-1; 10 nucleotides match TRBD1. This CDR3 has 14 amino acids. J was trimmed by 8 bases and V by 3 bases; bases with no gene match: 7. Germline loops: CDR1 SQVTM, CDR2 ANQGSEA. CDR3 protein: CSVDFGTGAYEQFF. The DNA for the CDR3 is TGCAGCGTTGACTTCGGGACAGGGGCCTATGAGCAGTTCTTC.

The chain links TRBV7-2 to TRBJ2-1; TRBD1 is a possible D gene (6 bases). Germline CDR1 reads SGHTA; CDR2 reads FQGNSA. V was pared by 6 bases and J by 6 bases, with 9 bases between. The CDR3 sequence is 12 residues long. CDR3 residues: CASRGGSNEQFF. DNA for the CDR3: TGTGCCAGCAGAGGGGGATCCAATGAGCAGTTCTTC.

The chain carries TRBV27 and TRBJ1-2; 8 bases line up with TRBD1. This CDR3 is 14 amino acids long. V lost 5 bases and J lost 4; bases outside the gene matches: 6. Germline lookup yields CDR1 MNHEY and CDR2 SMNVEV (reference sequence). CDR3 in DNA: TGTGCCAGCAGTGCGACAGGGGCCCTCTATGGCTACACCTTC. Translating gives CASSATGALYGYTF.

The V and J genes are TRBV12-5 and TRBJ2-3, with TRBD1 as a possible D gene (5 bases). Germline V gene sequence: CDR1 LGHNT, CDR2 FRNRAP. V lost 3 bases and J lost 1, with 8 bases in between. The CDR3 is 14 residues long. The CDR3 DNA follows: TGTGCTAGTGGTTTTTCGACAGGCACAGATACGCAGTATTTT. It encodes CASGFSTGTDTQYF.

V and J are TRBV14 and TRBJ1-3; D gene unclear. V dropped 4 bases and J dropped 0 bases, with 4 bases sitting between them. There are 13 residues in the CDR3. The germline gives CDR1 SGHDN, CDR2 FVKESK. The CDR3 loop reads CASSLNSGNTIYF. The CDR3 DNA is TGTGCCAGCAGCCTAAACTCTGGAAACACCATATATTTT.

The V call is TRBV2, the J call TRBJ1-5; TRBD1 aligns across 7 bases. V lost 6 bases, J lost 9 bases, and 8 bases stayed unmatched. Germline V CDR1 and CDR2: SNHLY, FYNNEI. This CDR3 has 13 residues. The chain's CDR3 is CASRGDSGLPQHF. The CDR3 DNA follows: TGTGCCAGCAGAGGGGACAGTGGATTGCCCCAGCATTTT.